The next 4 T cell receptor beta chains were all read from a single sample in a study of blood T cell repertoires in COVID-19. Here immunoSEQ multiplex PCR was the method, and the copy in TCRdb shows in-frame clones only, minus some. Seen here are about 200,000 clones, approximately 82% observed once, and the top ten hold 6.9%. Sequenced: peripheral blood. These receptors came from a human donor with acute or convalescent COVID-19. The donor label of this sample is uncertain.

The chain recombines TRBV11-2 with TRBJ2-1; 9 bases agree with TRBD1. Unmatched junction bases numbered 4, after V lost 4 bases and J lost 9 bases. CDR1 and CDR2 from the germline V gene are SGHAT and FQNNGV. The CDR3 contains 13 residues. The CDR3 coding sequence is TGTGCCAGCAGCTCCGGACAGGGGATTGAGCAGTTCTTC. Translated: CASSSGQGIEQFF.

The chain is built from TRBV5-4 and TRBJ2-3, with D possibly TRBD1 on 6 matching bases. The length of the CDR3 is 13 residues. Germline V gene data show CDR1 as SGHNT and CDR2 as YYREEE (reference sequence). V was pared by 4 bases and J by 4 bases, with 10 bases between. The CDR3 DNA is TGTGCCAGCAGCCCAAGGACAGCAGATACGCAGTATTTT. Translating gives CASSPRTADTQYF.

V usage is TRBV27 and J usage is TRBJ2-3; TRBD1 matches at 8 bases. Germline values: CDR1 MNHEY, CDR2 SMNVEV (reference sequence). With V trimmed by 2 bases and J by 1 base, 2 bases remained unmatched. CDR3 size: 15 residues. In DNA form, the CDR3 reads TGTGCCAGCAGTTTACAGGGGGCGCGCACAGATACGCAGTATTTT. Translation: CASSLQGARTDTQYF.

The chain joins TRBV3-1 (or the pseudogene TRBV3-2) to TRBJ2-7; no clear D gene. Deletions cut 1 base from V and 9 bases from J, with 10 bases between. Germline V gene lookup returns CDR1 LGHDT and CDR2 YNNKEL (reference sequence). The CDR3 sequence is 12 residues long. CDR3 in amino acids: CASSQAGLGQYF. The CDR3 DNA reads TGTGCCAGCAGCCAAGCCGGGTTGGGGCAGTACTTC.